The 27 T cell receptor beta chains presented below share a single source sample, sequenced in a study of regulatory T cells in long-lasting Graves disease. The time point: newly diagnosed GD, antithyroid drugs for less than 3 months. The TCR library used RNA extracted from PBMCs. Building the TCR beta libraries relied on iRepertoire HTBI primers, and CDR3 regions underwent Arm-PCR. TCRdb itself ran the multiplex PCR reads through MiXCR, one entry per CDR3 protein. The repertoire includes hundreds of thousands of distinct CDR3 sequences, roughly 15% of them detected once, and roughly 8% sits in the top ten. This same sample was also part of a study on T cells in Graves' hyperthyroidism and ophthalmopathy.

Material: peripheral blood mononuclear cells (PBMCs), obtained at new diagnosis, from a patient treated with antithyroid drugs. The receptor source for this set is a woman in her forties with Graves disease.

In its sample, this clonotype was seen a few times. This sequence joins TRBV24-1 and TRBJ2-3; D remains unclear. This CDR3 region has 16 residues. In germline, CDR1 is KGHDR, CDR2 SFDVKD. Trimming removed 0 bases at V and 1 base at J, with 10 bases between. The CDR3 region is CATSDLGWRGTDTQYF. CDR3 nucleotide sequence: TGTGCCACCAGTGATTTGGGTTGGCGAGGCACAGATACGCAGTATTTT.

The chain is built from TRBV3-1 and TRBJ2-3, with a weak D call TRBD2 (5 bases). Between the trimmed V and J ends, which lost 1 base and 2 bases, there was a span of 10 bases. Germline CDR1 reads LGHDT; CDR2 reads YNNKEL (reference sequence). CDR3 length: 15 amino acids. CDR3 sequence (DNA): TGTGCCAGCAGCCAAGGACGAGGACTCACAGATACGCAGTATTTT. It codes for CASSQGRGLTDTQYF.

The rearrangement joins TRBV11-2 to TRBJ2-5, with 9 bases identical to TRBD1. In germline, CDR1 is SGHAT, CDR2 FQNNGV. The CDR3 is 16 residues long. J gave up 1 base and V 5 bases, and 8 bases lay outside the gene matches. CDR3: CASSPGTGSPQETQYF. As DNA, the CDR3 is TGTGCCAGCAGCCCCGGGACAGGGAGCCCCCAAGAGACCCAGTACTTC.

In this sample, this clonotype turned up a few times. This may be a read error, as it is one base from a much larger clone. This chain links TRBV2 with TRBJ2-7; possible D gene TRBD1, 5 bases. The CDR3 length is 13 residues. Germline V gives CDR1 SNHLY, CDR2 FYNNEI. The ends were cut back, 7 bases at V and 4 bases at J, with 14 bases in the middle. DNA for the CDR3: TGTGCCAGCACCGCAGGGCTTTTGTACGAGCAGTACTTC. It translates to CASTAGLLYEQYF.

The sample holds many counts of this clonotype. The CDR3 sequence: CASSKGGGAEQYF. The CDR3, as DNA: TGTGCCAGCAGTAAAGGTGGGGGGGCCGAGCAGTACTTC. The J gene is TRBJ2-7, the V gene TRBV12-3 or TRBV12-4, with D tentatively TRBD2 (7 bases). The CDR3 extends over 13 amino acids. The V and J ends lost 5 bases and 6 bases respectively, with 14 bases between them.

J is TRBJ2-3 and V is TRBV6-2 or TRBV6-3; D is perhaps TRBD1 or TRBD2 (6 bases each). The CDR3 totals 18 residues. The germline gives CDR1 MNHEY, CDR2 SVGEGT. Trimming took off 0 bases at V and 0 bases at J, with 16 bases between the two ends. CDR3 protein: CASSYSNWGAASTDTQYF. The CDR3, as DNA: TGTGCCAGCAGTTACTCGAACTGGGGGGCGGCTAGCACAGATACGCAGTATTTT.

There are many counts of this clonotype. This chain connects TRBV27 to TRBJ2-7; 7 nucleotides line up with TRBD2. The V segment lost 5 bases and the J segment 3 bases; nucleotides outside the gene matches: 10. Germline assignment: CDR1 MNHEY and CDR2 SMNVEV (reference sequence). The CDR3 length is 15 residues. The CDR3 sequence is CASSPYYGTIYEQYF. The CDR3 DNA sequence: TGTGCCAGCAGTCCCTACTATGGGACTATCTACGAGCAGTACTTC.

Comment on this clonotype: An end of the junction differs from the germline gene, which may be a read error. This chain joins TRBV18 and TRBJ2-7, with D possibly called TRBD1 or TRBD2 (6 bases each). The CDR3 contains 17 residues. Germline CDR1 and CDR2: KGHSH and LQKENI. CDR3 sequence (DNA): TGTGCCAGCTCACCACAGTTGGCGGGACACAGCCGGTCCGAGCAGTGCTTC. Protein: CASSPQLAGHSRSEQCF.

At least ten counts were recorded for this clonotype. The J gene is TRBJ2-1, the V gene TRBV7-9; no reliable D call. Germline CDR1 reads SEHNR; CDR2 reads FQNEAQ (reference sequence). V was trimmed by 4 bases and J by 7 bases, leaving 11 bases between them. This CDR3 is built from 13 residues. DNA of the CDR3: TGTGCCAGCAGCTCCACCGAGGCAAATGAGCAGTTCTTC. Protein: CASSSTEANEQFF.

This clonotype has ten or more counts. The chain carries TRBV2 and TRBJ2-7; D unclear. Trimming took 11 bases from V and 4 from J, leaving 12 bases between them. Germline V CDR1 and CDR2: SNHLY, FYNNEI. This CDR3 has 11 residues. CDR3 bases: TGTGCCGGATTGGGCGATTACGAGCAGTACTTC. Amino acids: CAGLGDYEQYF.

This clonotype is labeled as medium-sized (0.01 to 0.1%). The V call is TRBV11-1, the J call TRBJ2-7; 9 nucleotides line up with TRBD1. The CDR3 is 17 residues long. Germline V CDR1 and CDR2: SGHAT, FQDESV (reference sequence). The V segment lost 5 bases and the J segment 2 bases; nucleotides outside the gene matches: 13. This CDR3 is CASSQAGTGPRAYEQYF. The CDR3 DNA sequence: TGTGCCAGCAGCCAGGCCGGGACAGGGCCCCGAGCCTACGAGCAGTACTTC.

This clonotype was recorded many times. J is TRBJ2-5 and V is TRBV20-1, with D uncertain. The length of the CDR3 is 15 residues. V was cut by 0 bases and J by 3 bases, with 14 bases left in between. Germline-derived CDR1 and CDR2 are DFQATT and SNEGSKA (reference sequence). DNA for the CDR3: TGCAGTGCTAGAGATTTTCAATCATATGAAGAGACCCAGTACTTC. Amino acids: CSARDFQSYEETQYF.

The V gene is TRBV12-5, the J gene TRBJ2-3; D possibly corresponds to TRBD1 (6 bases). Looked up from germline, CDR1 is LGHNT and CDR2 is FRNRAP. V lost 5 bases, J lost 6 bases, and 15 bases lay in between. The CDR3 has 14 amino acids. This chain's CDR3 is CASGPGQPRDTQYF. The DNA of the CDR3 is TGTGCTAGTGGTCCCGGACAGCCTCGGGATACGCAGTATTTT.

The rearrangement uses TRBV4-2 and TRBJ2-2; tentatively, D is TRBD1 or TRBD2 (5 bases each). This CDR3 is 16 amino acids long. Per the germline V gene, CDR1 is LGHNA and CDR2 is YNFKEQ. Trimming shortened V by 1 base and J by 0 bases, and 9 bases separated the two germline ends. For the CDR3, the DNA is TGTGCCAGCAGCCAAGTCGGGACCACGAACACCGGGGAGCTGTTTTTT. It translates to CASSQVGTTNTGELFF.

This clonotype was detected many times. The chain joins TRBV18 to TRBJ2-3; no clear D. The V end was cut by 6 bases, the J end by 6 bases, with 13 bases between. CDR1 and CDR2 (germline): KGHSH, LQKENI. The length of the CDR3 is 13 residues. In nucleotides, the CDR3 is TGTGCCAGCTCCCCGACTTCGGGCGATACGCAGTATTTT. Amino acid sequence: CASSPTSGDTQYF.

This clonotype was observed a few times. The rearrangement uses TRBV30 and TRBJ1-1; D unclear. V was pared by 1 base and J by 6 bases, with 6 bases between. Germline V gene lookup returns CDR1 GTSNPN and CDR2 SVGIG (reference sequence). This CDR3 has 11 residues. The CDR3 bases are TGTGCCTGGAGTGCTCGTCCTGAAGCTTTCTTT. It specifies CAWSARPEAFF.

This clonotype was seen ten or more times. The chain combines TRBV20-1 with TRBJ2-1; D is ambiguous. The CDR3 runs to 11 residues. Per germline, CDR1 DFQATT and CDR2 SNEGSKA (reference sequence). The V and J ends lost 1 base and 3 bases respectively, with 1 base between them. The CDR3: CSARVYNEQFF. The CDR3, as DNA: TGCAGTGCTAGAGTCTACAATGAGCAGTTCTTC.

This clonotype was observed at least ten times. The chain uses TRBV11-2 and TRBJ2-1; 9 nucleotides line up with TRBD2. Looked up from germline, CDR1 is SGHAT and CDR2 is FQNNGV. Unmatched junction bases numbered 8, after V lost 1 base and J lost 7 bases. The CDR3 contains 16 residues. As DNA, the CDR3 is TGTGCCAGCAGCTTAGTAATAGCGGGAGAGTCGAATGAGCAGTTCTTC. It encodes CASSLVIAGESNEQFF.

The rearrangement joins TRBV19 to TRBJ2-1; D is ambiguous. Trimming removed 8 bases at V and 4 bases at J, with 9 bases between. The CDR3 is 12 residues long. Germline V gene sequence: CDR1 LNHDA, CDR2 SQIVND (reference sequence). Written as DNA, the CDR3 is TGTGCCAGTGAAAATGGTTACAATGAGCAGTTCTTC. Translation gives CASENGYNEQFF.

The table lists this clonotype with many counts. CDR3 in amino acids: CASSLVNYGYTF. The CDR3 nucleotides read TGTGCCAGCAGCTTAGTCAACTATGGCTACACCTTC. This rearrangement joins TRBV7-9 to TRBJ1-2; D is ambiguous. Looked up from germline, CDR1 is SEHNR and CDR2 is FQNEAQ (reference sequence). V was trimmed by 1 base and J by 2 bases, leaving 2 bases between them. This CDR3 region has 12 residues.

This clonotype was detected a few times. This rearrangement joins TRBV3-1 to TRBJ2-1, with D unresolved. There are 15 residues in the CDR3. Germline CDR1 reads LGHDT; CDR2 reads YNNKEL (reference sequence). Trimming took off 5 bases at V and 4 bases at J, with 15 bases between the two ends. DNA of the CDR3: TGTGCCAGCAGCAATCAAGCGCTCCTTTACAATGAGCAGTTCTTC. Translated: CASSNQALLYNEQFF.

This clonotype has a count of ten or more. For the CDR3, the DNA is TGTGCCAGCAGCCTGACCGGGACAGGGAACTATGGCTACACCTTC. The encoded protein is CASSLTGTGNYGYTF. V and J are TRBV7-9 and TRBJ1-2; TRBD1 matches 9 bases. In germline, CDR1 is SEHNR, CDR2 FQNEAQ (reference sequence). V was clipped by 5 bases and J by 2 bases; unmatched bases: 6. The CDR3 length is 15 residues.

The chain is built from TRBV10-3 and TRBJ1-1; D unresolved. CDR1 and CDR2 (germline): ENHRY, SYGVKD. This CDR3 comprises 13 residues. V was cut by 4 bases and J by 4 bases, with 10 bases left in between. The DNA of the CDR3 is TGTGCCATCAGTGGGATGGGTGGCACTGAAGCTTTCTTT. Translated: CAISGMGGTEAFF.

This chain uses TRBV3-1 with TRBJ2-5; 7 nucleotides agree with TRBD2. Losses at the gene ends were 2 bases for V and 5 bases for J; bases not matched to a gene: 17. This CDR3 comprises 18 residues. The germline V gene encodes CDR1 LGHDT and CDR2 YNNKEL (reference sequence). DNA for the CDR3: TGTGCCAGCAGCCAAAAGGCGGGAGTAGCGGTGATTGCCGAGACCCAGTACTTC. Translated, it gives CASSQKAGVAVIAETQYF.

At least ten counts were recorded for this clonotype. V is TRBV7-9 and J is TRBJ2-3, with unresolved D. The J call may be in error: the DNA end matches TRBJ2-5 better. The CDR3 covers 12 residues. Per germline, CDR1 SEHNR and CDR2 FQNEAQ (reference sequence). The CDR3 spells CASSLEADTQYF. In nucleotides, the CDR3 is TGTGCCAGCAGCTTAGAGGCGGACACCCAGTACTTC.

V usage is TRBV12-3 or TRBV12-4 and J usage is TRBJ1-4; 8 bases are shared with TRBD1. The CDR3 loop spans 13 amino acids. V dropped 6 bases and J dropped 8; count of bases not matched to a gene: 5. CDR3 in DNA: TGTGCCAGCAGGGGACAGGTTGGGGAAAAACTGTTTTTT. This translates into CASRGQVGEKLFF.

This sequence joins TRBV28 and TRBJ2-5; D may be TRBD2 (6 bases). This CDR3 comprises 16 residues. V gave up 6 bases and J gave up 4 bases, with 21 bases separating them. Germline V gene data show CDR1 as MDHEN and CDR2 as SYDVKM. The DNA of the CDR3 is TGTGCCAGCAGCCGGCGAATAGGAGGGCCTGGAGAGACCCAGTACTTC. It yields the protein CASSRRIGGPGETQYF.